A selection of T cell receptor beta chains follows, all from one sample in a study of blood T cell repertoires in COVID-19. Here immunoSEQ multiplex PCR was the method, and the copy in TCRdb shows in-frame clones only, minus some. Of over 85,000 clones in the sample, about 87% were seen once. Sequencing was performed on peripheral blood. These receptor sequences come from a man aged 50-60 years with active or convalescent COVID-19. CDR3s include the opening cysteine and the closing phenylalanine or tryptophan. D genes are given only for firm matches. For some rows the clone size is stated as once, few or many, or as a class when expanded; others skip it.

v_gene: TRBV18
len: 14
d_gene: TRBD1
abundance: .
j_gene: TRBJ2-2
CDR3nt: TGTGCCAGCGCTGGACAGGGGAACACCGGGGAGCTGTTTTTT
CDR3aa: CASAGQGNTGELFF

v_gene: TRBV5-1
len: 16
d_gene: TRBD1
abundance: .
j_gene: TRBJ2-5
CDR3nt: TGCGCCAGCAGCCCGGAGGGGACAGGTGGGGGAGAGACCCAGTACTTC
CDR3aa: CASSPEGTGGGETQYF

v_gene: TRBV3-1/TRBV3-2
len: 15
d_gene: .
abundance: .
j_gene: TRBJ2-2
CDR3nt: TGTGCCAGCAGCCAAGAGGAGGGAGCGGTCGGGGAGCTGTTTTTT
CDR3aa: CASSQEEGAVGELFF

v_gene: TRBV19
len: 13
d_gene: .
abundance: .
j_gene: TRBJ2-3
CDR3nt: TGTGCCAGTAGTATAGGGCACACAGATACGCAGTATTTT
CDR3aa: CASSIGHTDTQYF

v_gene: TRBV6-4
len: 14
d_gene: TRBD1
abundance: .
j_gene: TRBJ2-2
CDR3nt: TGTGCCAGCAGTGGAGGGGGCAACACCGGGGAGCTGTTTTTT
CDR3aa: CASSGGGNTGELFF

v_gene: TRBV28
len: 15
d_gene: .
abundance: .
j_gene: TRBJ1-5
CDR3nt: TGTGCCAGCAGTCTCAGGACAGTGCGTAATCAGCCCCAGCATTTT
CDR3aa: CASSLRTVRNQPQHF

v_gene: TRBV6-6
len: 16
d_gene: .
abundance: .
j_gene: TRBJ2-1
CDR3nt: TGTGCCAGCAGCACCTCCGGGACACCCACCTACAATGAGCAGTTCTTC
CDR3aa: CASSTSGTPTYNEQFF

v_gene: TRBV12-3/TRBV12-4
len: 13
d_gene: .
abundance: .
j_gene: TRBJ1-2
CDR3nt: TGTGCCAGCAGTTTGGGAGGGGGGTATGGCTACACCTTC
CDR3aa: CASSLGGGYGYTF

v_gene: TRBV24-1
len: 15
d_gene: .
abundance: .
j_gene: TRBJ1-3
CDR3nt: TGTGCCACCAGTGGTGATACAGGGCCTGGAAACACCATATATTTT
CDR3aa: CATSGDTGPGNTIYF

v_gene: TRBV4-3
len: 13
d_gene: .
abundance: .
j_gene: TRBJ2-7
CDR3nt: TGCGCCAGCAGCCAAGAGCTGTGGGGAGACAAATACTTC
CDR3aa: CASSQELWGDKYF

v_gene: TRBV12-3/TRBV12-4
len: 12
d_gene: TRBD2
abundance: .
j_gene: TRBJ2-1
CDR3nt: TGTGCCAGCAGTTCCCTTAGCGGGGGGATGTTCTTC
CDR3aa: CASSSLSGGMFF

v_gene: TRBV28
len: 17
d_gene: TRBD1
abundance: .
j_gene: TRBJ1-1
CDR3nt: TGTGCCAGCAGTGGGAGGACAGGGGGCATGATGAACACTGAAGCTTTCTTT
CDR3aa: CASSGRTGGMMNTEAFF

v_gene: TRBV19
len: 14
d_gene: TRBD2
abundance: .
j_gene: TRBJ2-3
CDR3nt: TGTGCCAGTAGTATTCTAGCGGGCACAGATACGCAGTATTTT
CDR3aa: CASSILAGTDTQYF

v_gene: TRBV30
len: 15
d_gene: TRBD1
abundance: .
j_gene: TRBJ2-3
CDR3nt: TGTGCCTGGAGTCCCAGGGGGCAGGGCACAGATACGCAGTATTTT
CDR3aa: CAWSPRGQGTDTQYF

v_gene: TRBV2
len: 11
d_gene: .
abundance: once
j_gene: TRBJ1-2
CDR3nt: TGTGCCAGCAGTGTAGGGGTAGGCTACACCTTC
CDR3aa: CASSVGVGYTF

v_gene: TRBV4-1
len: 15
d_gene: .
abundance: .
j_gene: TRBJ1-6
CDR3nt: TGCGCCAGCAGCCAACGGACAGCGACCAATTCACCCCTCCACTTT
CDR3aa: CASSQRTATNSPLHF

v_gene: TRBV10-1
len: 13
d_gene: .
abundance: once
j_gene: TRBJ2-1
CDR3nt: TGCGCCAGCAGTCAGGGTTCCTACAATGAGCAGTTCTTC
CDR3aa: CASSQGSYNEQFF

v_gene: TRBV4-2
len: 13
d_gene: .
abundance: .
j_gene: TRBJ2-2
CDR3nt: TGTGCCAGCAGCCAAGATCACTACGGGGAGCTGTTTTTT
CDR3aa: CASSQDHYGELFF

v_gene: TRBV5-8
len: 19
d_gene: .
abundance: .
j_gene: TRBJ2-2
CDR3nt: TGTGCCAGCAGCTTGGGACAGGCGAACACCGGGGTGGCCACCGGGGAGCTGTTTTTT
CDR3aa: CASSLGQANTGVATGELFF

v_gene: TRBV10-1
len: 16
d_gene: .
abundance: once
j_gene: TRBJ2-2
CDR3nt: TGCGCCAGCAGTGAGTCCGGGTTGCCGAACACCGGGGAGCTGTTTTTT
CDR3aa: CASSESGLPNTGELFF

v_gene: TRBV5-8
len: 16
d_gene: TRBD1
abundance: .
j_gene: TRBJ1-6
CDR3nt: TGTGCCAGCAGCTTAGGACAGGGGGGGTCCGGCTCACCCCTCCACTTT
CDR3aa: CASSLGQGGSGSPLHF

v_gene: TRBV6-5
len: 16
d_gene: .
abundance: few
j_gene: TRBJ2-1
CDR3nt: TGTGCCAGCAGTTACGAAACAGGGAGGGAATACAATGAGCAGTTCTTC
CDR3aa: CASSYETGREYNEQFF

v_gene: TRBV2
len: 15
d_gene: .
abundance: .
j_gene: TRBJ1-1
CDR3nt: TGTGCCAGCAGTGATGCCACAGGGACGGTTCCTGAAGCTTTCTTT
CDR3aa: CASSDATGTVPEAFF

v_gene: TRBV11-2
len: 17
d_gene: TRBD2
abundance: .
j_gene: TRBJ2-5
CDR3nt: TGTGCCAGCAGCTTACTAGCGGGGGGGCTCGATAAAGAGACCCAGTACTTC
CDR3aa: CASSLLAGGLDKETQYF

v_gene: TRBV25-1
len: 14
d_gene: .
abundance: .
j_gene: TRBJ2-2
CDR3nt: TGTGCCAGCTGCCCCCGAGTGAACACCGGGGAGCTGTTTTTT
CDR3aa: CASCPRVNTGELFF

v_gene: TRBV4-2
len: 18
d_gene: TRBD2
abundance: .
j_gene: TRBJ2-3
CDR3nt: TGTGCCAGCAGCCAAGAGGAGGTCGGGCGGGGGGGCAGAGATACGCAGTATTTT
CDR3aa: CASSQEEVGRGGRDTQYF

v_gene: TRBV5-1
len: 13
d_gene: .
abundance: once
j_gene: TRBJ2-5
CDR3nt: TGCGCCAGCAGCTTCAGGTCGGAAGAGACCCAGTACTTC
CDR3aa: CASSFRSEETQYF

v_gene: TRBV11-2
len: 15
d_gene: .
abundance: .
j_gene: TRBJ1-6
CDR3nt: TGTGCCAGCAGCCCGGGGTCGTTCTATAATTCACCCCTCCACTTT
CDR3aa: CASSPGSFYNSPLHF

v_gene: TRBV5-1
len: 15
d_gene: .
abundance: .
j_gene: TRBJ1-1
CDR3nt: TGCGCCAGCAGCCCGGCCCGACAGATGAACACTGAAGCTTTCTTT
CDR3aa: CASSPARQMNTEAFF

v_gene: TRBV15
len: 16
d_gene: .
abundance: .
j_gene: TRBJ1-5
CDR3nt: TGTGCCACCAGCAGAGATCTGGCAGGGATCAATCAGCCCCAGCATTTT
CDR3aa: CATSRDLAGINQPQHF

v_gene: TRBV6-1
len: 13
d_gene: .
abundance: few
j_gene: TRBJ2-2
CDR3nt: TGTGCCAGCAGTGATCAGACATTCGGGGAGCTGTTTTTT
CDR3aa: CASSDQTFGELFF

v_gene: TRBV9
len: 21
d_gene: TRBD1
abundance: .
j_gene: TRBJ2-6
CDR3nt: TGTGCCAGCAGCGAGACCCCTGGCGGACAGGGTGTACCGGCTGGGGCCAACGTCCTGACTTTC
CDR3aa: CASSETPGGQGVPAGANVLTF

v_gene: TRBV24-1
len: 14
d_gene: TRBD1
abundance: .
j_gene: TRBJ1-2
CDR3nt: TGTGCCACCAGTGACCGGACAGGGATGCATGGCTACACCTTC
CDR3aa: CATSDRTGMHGYTF

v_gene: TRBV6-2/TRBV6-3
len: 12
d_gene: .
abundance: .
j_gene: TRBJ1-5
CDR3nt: TGTGCCAGCAGTAAACGAGATCAGCCCCAGCATTTT
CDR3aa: CASSKRDQPQHF

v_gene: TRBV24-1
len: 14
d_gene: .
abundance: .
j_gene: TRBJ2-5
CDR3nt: TGTGCCACCAGTGACCTAACAGGTGGAGAGACCCAGTACTTC
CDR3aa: CATSDLTGGETQYF

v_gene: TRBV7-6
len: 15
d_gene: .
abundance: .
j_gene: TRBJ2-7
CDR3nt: TGTGCCAGCAGCTTAGGAGGCGCAAACTCCTACGAGCAGTACTTC
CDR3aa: CASSLGGANSYEQYF

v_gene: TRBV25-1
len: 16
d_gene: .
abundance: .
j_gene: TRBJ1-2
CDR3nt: TGTGCCAGCAGTGAACACACCTCGGGCAGGGACTATGGCTACACCTTC
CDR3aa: CASSEHTSGRDYGYTF

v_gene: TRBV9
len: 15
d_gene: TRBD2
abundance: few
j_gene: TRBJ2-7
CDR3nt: TGTGCCAGCAGCGCCGGGACTAGCGGGGGTTACGAGCAGTACTTC
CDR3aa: CASSAGTSGGYEQYF

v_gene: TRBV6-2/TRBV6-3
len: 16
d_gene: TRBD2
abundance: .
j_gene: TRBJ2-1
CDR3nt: TGTGCCAGCAGTCCAGGACTAGCGGGTTCCTACAATGAGCAGTTCTTC
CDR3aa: CASSPGLAGSYNEQFF

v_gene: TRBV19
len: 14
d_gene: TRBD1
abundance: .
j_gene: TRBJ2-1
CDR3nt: TGTGCCACCCTCGGGACAGGGGGCTGGAATGAGCAGTTCTTC
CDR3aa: CATLGTGGWNEQFF

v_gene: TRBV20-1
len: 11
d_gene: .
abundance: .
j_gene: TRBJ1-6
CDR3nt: TGCAGTGCTAGCGGGGATTCACCCCTCCACTTT
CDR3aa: CSASGDSPLHF

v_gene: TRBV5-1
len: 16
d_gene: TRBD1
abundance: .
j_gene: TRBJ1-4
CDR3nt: TGCGCCAGCAGCACCGGACAGGCTCGGACTAATGAAAAACTGTTTTTT
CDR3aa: CASSTGQARTNEKLFF

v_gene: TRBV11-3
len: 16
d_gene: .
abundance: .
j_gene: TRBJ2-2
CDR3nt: TGTGCCAGCAGCTTAGGCGCCAGGGGCGGGACCGGGGAGCTGTTTTTT
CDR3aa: CASSLGARGGTGELFF

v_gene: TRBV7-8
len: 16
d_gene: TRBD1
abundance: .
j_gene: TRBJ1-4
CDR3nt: TGTGCCAGCAGCTTCACGACCGGGACAGGGGTTGAAAAACTGTTTTTT
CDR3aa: CASSFTTGTGVEKLFF

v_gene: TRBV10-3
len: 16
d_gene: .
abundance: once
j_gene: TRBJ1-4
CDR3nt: TGTGCCATCAGTGTGGACAGAACTGCAACTAATGAAAAACTGTTTTTT
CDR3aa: CAISVDRTATNEKLFF

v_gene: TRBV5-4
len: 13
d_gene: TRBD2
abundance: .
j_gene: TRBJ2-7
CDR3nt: TGTGCCCAAAGTTGGGGGGGAAAATACGAGCAGTACTTC
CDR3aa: CAQSWGGKYEQYF

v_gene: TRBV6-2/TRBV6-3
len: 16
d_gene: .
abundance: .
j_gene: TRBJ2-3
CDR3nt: TGTGCCAGCAGTTATTATGTGGGGGCGACGGGAGATACGCAGTATTTT
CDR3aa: CASSYYVGATGDTQYF